Sequencing of this TCR beta chain was carried out in a study of shared clonotypes between healthy human individuals. Germline CDR1 and CDR2: MDHEN and SYDVKM. CDR3 length: 15 residues. Trimming pared 2 bases from V and 4 bases from J, leaving 11 bases between. CD8 cells classed as naive were CD45RO-negative and positively selected for CCR7, excluding terminally differentiated effector memory CD45RA+ cells. The donors were all Caucasian adults (living in Nashville, Tennessee). The test was conducted at deep level. Sorted-subset replicate PCRs used about 190 ng of genomic DNA. This amount corresponded to about 30,000 T cell genomes. The repertoire was sequenced with immunoSEQ multiplex PCR; TCRdb's copy has only in-frame clones and lacks some. The sample holds 650,000 to 800,000 clones; around 90% are singletons and the top ten take approximately 24%.

V is TRBV28 and J is TRBJ1-4; D is unclear. This receptor was taken from a man aged 25-45 years in good health. The sequencing sample was made of naive CD8+ T cells sorted from blood. CDR3 sequence (DNA): TGTGCCAGCAGTTTAAGGGCCGGGCTTAATGAAAAACTGTTTTTT. Its protein product is CASSLRAGLNEKLFF.